The rows below give T cell receptor beta chains drawn from one sample of a study of shared clonotypes between healthy human individuals. TCRdb's copy holds only in-frame clones and misses some; the assay was immunoSEQ multiplex PCR. The sample gives about 2.3 million clones, more than 85% of which show up once; around 0.4% is in the top ten. Material: naive CD4+ T cells from PBMCs. All receptors come from a man aged 18-30 years in good health. Some clones in this sample may be carry-over from other donors' samples. Both conserved end residues are part of each CDR3. Each record gives: CDR3 DNA, CDR3 protein, V gene, D gene, clone size, J gene. A D gene is named only where the DNA matches it firmly. Not every row has a clone size; where given, it reads once, few, many or a size class.

CDR3nt: TGCGCCAGCAGCGGTGGACTAGCGGAAGAGACCCAGTACTTC
CDR3aa: CASSGGLAEETQYF
v_gene: TRBV5-1
d_gene: TRBD2
abundance: .
j_gene: TRBJ2-5

CDR3nt: TGTGCCAGCAGGGGGAGTAGCAATCAGCCCCAGCATTTT
CDR3aa: CASRGSSNQPQHF
v_gene: TRBV25-1
d_gene: .
abundance: few
j_gene: TRBJ1-5

CDR3nt: TGTGCCAGCAGCTTACTTAGTCGGGCCCGGGGGATCGGCACTGAAGCTTTCTTT
CDR3aa: CASSLLSRARGIGTEAFF
v_gene: TRBV27
d_gene: .
abundance: .
j_gene: TRBJ1-1

CDR3nt: TGTGCCAGCAGCTTGTCTGGAAACACCATATATTTT
CDR3aa: CASSLSGNTIYF
v_gene: TRBV5-5
d_gene: .
abundance: .
j_gene: TRBJ1-3

CDR3nt: TGTGCCAGCAGCGTTGGAGGGGCGAACACCGGGGAGCTGTTTTTT
CDR3aa: CASSVGGANTGELFF
v_gene: TRBV9
d_gene: .
abundance: .
j_gene: TRBJ2-2

CDR3nt: TGTGCCAGCAGCCCTTCCGGGACAGGGGAGGGGGCGAAAGGCTACACCTTC
CDR3aa: CASSPSGTGEGAKGYTF
v_gene: TRBV5-4
d_gene: TRBD1
abundance: .
j_gene: TRBJ1-2

CDR3nt: TGTGCCAGCAGCTCCCACTTGACAGTGGAAAAACTGTTTTTT
CDR3aa: CASSSHLTVEKLFF
v_gene: TRBV7-9
d_gene: .
abundance: .
j_gene: TRBJ1-4

CDR3nt: TGTGCCAGCAGCCTCGGGAACACAGATACGCAGTATTTT
CDR3aa: CASSLGNTDTQYF
v_gene: TRBV5-6
d_gene: .
abundance: .
j_gene: TRBJ2-3

CDR3nt: TGTGCCAGTAGTTCACGGACAGGAAATCAGCCCCAGCATTTT
CDR3aa: CASSSRTGNQPQHF
v_gene: TRBV19
d_gene: TRBD1
abundance: .
j_gene: TRBJ1-5

CDR3nt: TGTGCCACCAGCCGCGACCTGGCGGGAGGAACCGGGGAGCTGTTTTTT
CDR3aa: CATSRDLAGGTGELFF
v_gene: TRBV15
d_gene: TRBD2
abundance: .
j_gene: TRBJ2-2

CDR3nt: TGTGCCAGCTCACCACGCGTTGTTAGCGGGCCCAGCACAGATACGCAGTATTTT
CDR3aa: CASSPRVVSGPSTDTQYF
v_gene: TRBV18
d_gene: TRBD2
abundance: .
j_gene: TRBJ2-3

CDR3nt: TGTGCCAGCAGTGACTCCGGGAGCATAAGCGGCACTGAAGCTTTCTTT
CDR3aa: CASSDSGSISGTEAFF
v_gene: TRBV6-4
d_gene: .
abundance: .
j_gene: TRBJ1-1

CDR3nt: TGTGCCAGCCGGGAGGGACACCCGAACACTGAAGCTTTCTTT
CDR3aa: CASREGHPNTEAFF
v_gene: TRBV19
d_gene: .
abundance: .
j_gene: TRBJ1-1

CDR3nt: TGTGCCAGCAGCTCCGGGGGGAGGCGGATCAATGAGCAGTTCTTC
CDR3aa: CASSSGGRRINEQFF
v_gene: TRBV7-8
d_gene: TRBD2
abundance: .
j_gene: TRBJ2-1

CDR3nt: TGTGCCAGCAGTTTATTAAGGGACAAAAACATTCAGTACTTC
CDR3aa: CASSLLRDKNIQYF
v_gene: TRBV27
d_gene: .
abundance: .
j_gene: TRBJ2-4

CDR3nt: TGTGCCAGCAGCTTAGGTTACTCGGGGCAGCAACTGGGTACGCAGTATTTT
CDR3aa: CASSLGYSGQQLGTQYF
v_gene: TRBV11-3
d_gene: .
abundance: .
j_gene: TRBJ2-3

CDR3nt: TGTGCCAGCAGCGCTGACAGGGGGCTGGTTGGAGAGACCCAGTACTTC
CDR3aa: CASSADRGLVGETQYF
v_gene: TRBV11-1
d_gene: TRBD1
abundance: .
j_gene: TRBJ2-5

CDR3nt: TGTGCCAGCAGCTTCCACGACCTCTCCTACGAGCAGTACTTC
CDR3aa: CASSFHDLSYEQYF
v_gene: TRBV7-9
d_gene: .
abundance: .
j_gene: TRBJ2-7

CDR3nt: TGTGCCATCAGTACCTCGCTAGCGGGAGAGACAGATACGCAGTATTTT
CDR3aa: CAISTSLAGETDTQYF
v_gene: TRBV10-3
d_gene: TRBD2
abundance: .
j_gene: TRBJ2-3

CDR3nt: TGTGCCAGCAGCTTCGGGGGGTCAAAGACCCAGTACTTC
CDR3aa: CASSFGGSKTQYF
v_gene: TRBV7-3
d_gene: TRBD2
abundance: .
j_gene: TRBJ2-5

CDR3nt: TGTGCCAGCAGCTTACGAGGGCACAATGAGCAGTTCTTC
CDR3aa: CASSLRGHNEQFF
v_gene: TRBV6-5
d_gene: .
abundance: .
j_gene: TRBJ2-1

CDR3nt: TGCGCCAGCAGCTTATCTGGGAGCCCAGATACGCAGTATTTT
CDR3aa: CASSLSGSPDTQYF
v_gene: TRBV5-1
d_gene: .
abundance: few
j_gene: TRBJ2-3

CDR3nt: TGTGCAGAACAAGGGAATACCAATCAGCCCCAGCATTTT
CDR3aa: CAEQGNTNQPQHF
v_gene: TRBV28
d_gene: .
abundance: .
j_gene: TRBJ1-5

CDR3nt: TGTGCCAGCAGCCCGATAGGACAGAGTGGAAACACCATATATTTT
CDR3aa: CASSPIGQSGNTIYF
v_gene: TRBV7-2
d_gene: .
abundance: .
j_gene: TRBJ1-3

CDR3nt: TGTGCCAGCAATTGGGGGACAGTCTCCTACGAGCAGTACTTC
CDR3aa: CASNWGTVSYEQYF
v_gene: TRBV6-1
d_gene: TRBD1
abundance: .
j_gene: TRBJ2-7

CDR3nt: TGTGCCAGCAGTCTTCTTCCCGGGACAGGGTCTGATGAGCAGTTCTTC
CDR3aa: CASSLLPGTGSDEQFF
v_gene: TRBV28
d_gene: TRBD1
abundance: .
j_gene: TRBJ2-1

CDR3nt: TGTGCCAGCACCCCCCCTTTGGTAGTGAACACTGAAGCTTTCTTT
CDR3aa: CASTPPLVVNTEAFF
v_gene: TRBV2
d_gene: .
abundance: .
j_gene: TRBJ1-1

CDR3nt: TGTGCCAGTAGTATTCGACTAGCGGGAGGCGGTACCGGGGAGCTGTTTTTT
CDR3aa: CASSIRLAGGGTGELFF
v_gene: TRBV19
d_gene: TRBD2
abundance: .
j_gene: TRBJ2-2

CDR3nt: TGCAGCGTCTCCTGGGGACAAGAGACCCAGTACTTC
CDR3aa: CSVSWGQETQYF
v_gene: TRBV29-1
d_gene: .
abundance: .
j_gene: TRBJ2-5

CDR3nt: TGTGCCTGGAACCGGGCGAATACGCAGTATTTT
CDR3aa: CAWNRANTQYF
v_gene: TRBV30
d_gene: .
abundance: .
j_gene: TRBJ2-3

CDR3nt: TGTGCCAGCAGTTTACGAGCGGGAGTATTAAAAAACATTCAGTACTTC
CDR3aa: CASSLRAGVLKNIQYF
v_gene: TRBV27
d_gene: TRBD2
abundance: .
j_gene: TRBJ2-4

CDR3nt: TGTGCCAGCATGAGGGGGGGATCGTACCAAGAGACCCAGTACTTC
CDR3aa: CASMRGGSYQETQYF
v_gene: TRBV11-2
d_gene: .
abundance: .
j_gene: TRBJ2-5

CDR3nt: TGTGCCAGCAGCGCTGACAGGGGCTACGAGCAGTACTTC
CDR3aa: CASSADRGYEQYF
v_gene: TRBV7-3
d_gene: TRBD1
abundance: few
j_gene: TRBJ2-7

CDR3nt: TGTGCCAGCTCAACGGGACAAAACTACGAGCAGTACTTC
CDR3aa: CASSTGQNYEQYF
v_gene: TRBV18
d_gene: .
abundance: .
j_gene: TRBJ2-7

CDR3nt: TGTGCCAGCATGGGCGACACTTACTACGAGCAGTACTTC
CDR3aa: CASMGDTYYEQYF
v_gene: TRBV2
d_gene: .
abundance: .
j_gene: TRBJ2-7

CDR3nt: TGCAGTGCTGGCCCTAGGAGTGAGCAGTTCTTC
CDR3aa: CSAGPRSEQFF
v_gene: TRBV20-1
d_gene: .
abundance: .
j_gene: TRBJ2-1

CDR3nt: TGCAGCGTTGAGCCGCGTCTCTCTGGGGCCAACGTCCTGACTTTC
CDR3aa: CSVEPRLSGANVLTF
v_gene: TRBV29-1
d_gene: .
abundance: .
j_gene: TRBJ2-6

CDR3nt: TGCGCCAGCAGCTTTGGGAGTAGCGGGCTAGTTGAGACCCAGTACTTC
CDR3aa: CASSFGSSGLVETQYF
v_gene: TRBV5-1
d_gene: TRBD2
abundance: .
j_gene: TRBJ2-5

CDR3nt: TGTGCCAGCAGTTACGGGGGAGACGACACTGAAGCTTTCTTT
CDR3aa: CASSYGGDDTEAFF
v_gene: TRBV6-6
d_gene: .
abundance: .
j_gene: TRBJ1-1

CDR3nt: TGCGCCAGCAGCTTGGAGGGACTTGGCTACAATGAGCAGTTCTTC
CDR3aa: CASSLEGLGYNEQFF
v_gene: TRBV5-1
d_gene: .
abundance: once
j_gene: TRBJ2-1

CDR3nt: TGCGCCAGCAGCCCGCAGGGACAGGGGTATGGTCAGCCCCAGCATTTT
CDR3aa: CASSPQGQGYGQPQHF
v_gene: TRBV4-1
d_gene: TRBD1
abundance: .
j_gene: TRBJ1-5

CDR3nt: TGTGCCAGCAGCAAGGAACAGTGGGCTAACTATGGCTACACCTTC
CDR3aa: CASSKEQWANYGYTF
v_gene: TRBV7-2
d_gene: .
abundance: .
j_gene: TRBJ1-2